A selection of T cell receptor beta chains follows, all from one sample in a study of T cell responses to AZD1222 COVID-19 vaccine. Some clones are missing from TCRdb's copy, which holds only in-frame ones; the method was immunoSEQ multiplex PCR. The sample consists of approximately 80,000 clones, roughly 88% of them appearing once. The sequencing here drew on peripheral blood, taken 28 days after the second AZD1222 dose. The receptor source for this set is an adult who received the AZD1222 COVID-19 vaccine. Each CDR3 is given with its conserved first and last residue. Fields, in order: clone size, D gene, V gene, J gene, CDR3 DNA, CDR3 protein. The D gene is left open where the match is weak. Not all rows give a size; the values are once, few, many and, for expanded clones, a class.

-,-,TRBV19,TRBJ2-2,TGTGCCAGTAGTATTGAGGGGAGCACCGGGGAGCTGTTTTTT,CASSIEGSTGELFF
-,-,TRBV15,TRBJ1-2,TGTGCCACCAGCAGAGCACAGGGTTCGGGAGGCTACACCTTC,CATSRAQGSGGYTF
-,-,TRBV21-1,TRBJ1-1,TGTGCCAGCAGCAAAAAGAACAGGAGGGACACTGAAGCTTTCTTT,CASSKKNRRDTEAFF
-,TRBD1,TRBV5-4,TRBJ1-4,TGTGCCAGCAGTCAAGACAGGGCTAAACTGTTTTTT,CASSQDRAKLFF
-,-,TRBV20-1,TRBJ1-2,TGCAGTGCTAGTCGGACAGACAACTATGGCTACACCTTC,CSASRTDNYGYTF
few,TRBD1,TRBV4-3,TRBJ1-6,TGCGCCAGCAGCCAACCCGACAGGGGGAATTCACCCCTCCACTTT,CASSQPDRGNSPLHF
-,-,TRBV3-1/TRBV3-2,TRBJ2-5,TGTGCCAGCAGCCAGATACAAGAGACCCAGTACTTC,CASSQIQETQYF
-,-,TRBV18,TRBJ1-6,TGTGCCAGCTCACCACCGGCCGGGGATAATTCACCCCTCCACTTT,CASSPPAGDNSPLHF
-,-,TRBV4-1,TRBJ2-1,TGCGCCAGCAGCCAAGATCCAGGGGATCCCACCTACAATGAGCAGTTCTTC,CASSQDPGDPTYNEQFF
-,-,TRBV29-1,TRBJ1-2,TGCAGCGTTGTCCCTTCTAACTATGGCTACACCTTC,CSVVPSNYGYTF
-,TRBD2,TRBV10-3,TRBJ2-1,TGTGCCATCAGTGAGTCCCTAGCGGGAGGGATTTCCTACAATGAGCAGTTCTTC,CAISESLAGGISYNEQFF
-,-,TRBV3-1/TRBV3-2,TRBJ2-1,TGTGCCAGCAGCCAGCTAGTGGTTCGGTACAATGAGCAGTTCTTC,CASSQLVVRYNEQFF
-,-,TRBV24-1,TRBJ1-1,TGTGCCACCAGTGAGGCAGGGGACGAAGCTTTCTTT,CATSEAGDEAFF
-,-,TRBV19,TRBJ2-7,TGTGCCAGTAGTCCGGGATCAACCTACGAGCAGTACTTC,CASSPGSTYEQYF
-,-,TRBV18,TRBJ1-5,TGTGCCAGCTCACCAAGCCGCGATCAGCCCCAGCATTTT,CASSPSRDQPQHF
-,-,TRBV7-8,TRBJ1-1,TGTGCCAGCAGCCGTAATTTGAACACTGAAGCTTTCTTT,CASSRNLNTEAFF
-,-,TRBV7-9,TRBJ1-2,TGTGCCAGCAGCCCCGCCCCCCGGACAACGAACTATGGCTACACCTTC,CASSPAPRTTNYGYTF
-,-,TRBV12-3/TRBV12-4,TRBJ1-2,TGTGCCAGCAGGCCGGGACGGAGCTATGGCTACACCTTC,CASRPGRSYGYTF
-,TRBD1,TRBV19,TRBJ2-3,TGTGCCAGTAGGCCCCCGGACAGGTATACGCAGTATTTT,CASRPPDRYTQYF
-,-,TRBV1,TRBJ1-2,TGCACCAGCAGCCAACGCGGGCGGGAGGGGGCAGGTGAGGACTATGGCTACACCTTC,CTSSQRGREGAGEDYGYTF
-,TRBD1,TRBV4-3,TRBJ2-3,TGCGCCAGCAGCCGGGACAGCCGACTCACAGATACGCAGTATTTT,CASSRDSRLTDTQYF
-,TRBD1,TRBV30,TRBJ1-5,TGTGCCTGGCGACAGGGAGGGAATCAGCCCCAGCATTTT,CAWRQGGNQPQHF
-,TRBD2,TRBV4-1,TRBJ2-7,TGCGCCAGCAGCCAAGATACCGGGCTAGCGGGAGCCACCTACGAGCAGTACTTC,CASSQDTGLAGATYEQYF
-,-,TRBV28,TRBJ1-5,TGTGCCAGCACCGGTTACAATCAGCCCCAGCATTTT,CASTGYNQPQHF
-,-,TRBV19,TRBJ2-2,TGTGCCAGTAATATGGGTGTGAACACCGGGGAGCTGTTTTTT,CASNMGVNTGELFF
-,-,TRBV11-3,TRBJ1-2,TGTGCCAGCAGCTTAGAGGGGAATGATGGCTACACCTTC,CASSLEGNDGYTF
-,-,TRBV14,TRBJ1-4,TGTGCCAGCAGCCTCGCCCCCTCTGAAAAACTGTTTTTT,CASSLAPSEKLFF
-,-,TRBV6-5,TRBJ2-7,TGTGCCAGCAGTTACGGGTCTCCGGGGGCGAGTTACGAGCAGTACTTC,CASSYGSPGASYEQYF
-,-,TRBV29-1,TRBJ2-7,TGCAGCGTTGGTTTGGCTAGCGGAGGGGGGGAGCAGTACTTC,CSVGLASGGGEQYF
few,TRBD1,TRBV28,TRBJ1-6,TGTGCCACCGTGACAGGGTCGTCACCCCTCCACTTT,CATVTGSSPLHF
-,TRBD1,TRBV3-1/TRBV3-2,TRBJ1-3,TGTGCCAGCTCGACAGGGGCTGGGAACACCATATATTTT,CASSTGAGNTIYF
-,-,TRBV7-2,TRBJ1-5,TGTGCCAGCAGTTTACAGGGTTCTGGCAATCAGCCCCAGCATTTT,CASSLQGSGNQPQHF
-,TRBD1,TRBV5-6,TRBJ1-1,TGTGCCAGCAGCTTCGGGACAGGGATCGTGAACACTGAAGCTTTCTTT,CASSFGTGIVNTEAFF
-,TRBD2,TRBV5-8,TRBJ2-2,TGTGCCAGCAGCTTACTAGCGAGCACCGGGGAGCTGTTTTTT,CASSLLASTGELFF
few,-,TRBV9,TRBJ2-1,TGTGCCAGCAGCGTAGCAGGAGCGTCCTACAATGAGCAGTTCTTC,CASSVAGASYNEQFF
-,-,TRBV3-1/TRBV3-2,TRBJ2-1,TGTGCCAGCAGCCAAGCCCGATCCAAAGACAATGAGCAGTTCTTC,CASSQARSKDNEQFF
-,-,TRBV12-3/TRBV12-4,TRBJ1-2,TGTGCCAGCAGTTCGACAGATTACCTTGGCTACACCTTC,CASSSTDYLGYTF
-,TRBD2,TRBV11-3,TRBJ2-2,TGTGCCAGCAGCTTAGACCTGGGACTAGCGGGGGGGCTGAACACCGGGGAGCTGTTTTTT,CASSLDLGLAGGLNTGELFF
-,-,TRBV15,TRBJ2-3,TGTGCCACCAGCAGAGATACGGCAGATACGCAGTATTTT,CATSRDTADTQYF
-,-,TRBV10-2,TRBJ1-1,TGCGCCAGCAGTGGTCAGGGGAACACTGAAGCTTTCTTT,CASSGQGNTEAFF
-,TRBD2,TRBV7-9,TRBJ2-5,TGTGCCAGCAGCTTAAACGATGCGGGAGTGCGACAAGAGACCCAGTACTTC,CASSLNDAGVRQETQYF
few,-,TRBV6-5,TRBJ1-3,TGTGCCAGCAGTTACAACTCTGGAAACACCATATATTTT,CASSYNSGNTIYF
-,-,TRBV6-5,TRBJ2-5,TGTGCCAGCAGTCCCTCAGGAAAAGAGACCCAGTACTTC,CASSPSGKETQYF
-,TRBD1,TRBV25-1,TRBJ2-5,TGTGCCAGCAGTTCCTCGGACAGGTGGCAGACCCAGTACTTC,CASSSSDRWQTQYF
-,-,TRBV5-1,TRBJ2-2,TGCGCCAGCAGCTTGACAACGAACACCGGGGAGCTGTTTTTT,CASSLTTNTGELFF
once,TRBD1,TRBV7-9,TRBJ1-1,TGTGCCAGCAGCCCAAGGGACAGAGCTAACACTGAAGCTTTCTTT,CASSPRDRANTEAFF
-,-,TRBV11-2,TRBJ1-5,TGTGCCAGCAGCCGCCTAGTGGGGCACTACAATCAGCCCCAGCATTTT,CASSRLVGHYNQPQHF
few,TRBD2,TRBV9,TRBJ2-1,TGTGCCAGCAGCGTAGACCAGCGGGAGATCAATGAGCAGTTCTTC,CASSVDQREINEQFF
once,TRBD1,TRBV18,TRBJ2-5,TGTGCCAGCTCTTTGGGACAGGGTTATTCGGAGACCCAGTACTTC,CASSLGQGYSETQYF
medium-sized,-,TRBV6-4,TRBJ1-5,TGTGCCAGCAGCGAGAGGAACAGGGTAGATAGCAATCAGCCCCAGCATTTT,CASSERNRVDSNQPQHF
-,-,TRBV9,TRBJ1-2,TGTGCCAGCAGCGTAGAGGGCAGACCGACCTATGGCTACACCTTC,CASSVEGRPTYGYTF
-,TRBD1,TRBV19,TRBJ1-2,TGTGCCAGTTCTCCGGGACAGATATATGGCTACACCTTC,CASSPGQIYGYTF